These T cell receptor beta chains were read from a single sample in a study of OX40 agonist ivuxolimab in advanced cancers. Using immunoSEQ multiplex PCR, the repertoire was profiled, and TCRdb retains in-frame clones only, with some absent. The sample has about 17,000 clones, 87% seen once. Specimen: CD4+ or CD8+ T cells sorted from blood, collected in a trial of the OX40 agonist ivuxolimab. The receptors stem from an adult with an advanced solid tumor such as melanoma, head and neck, liver or kidney cancer. CDR3s include the opening cysteine and the closing phenylalanine or tryptophan. Each record gives: J gene, clone size, V gene, D gene, CDR3 DNA, CDR3 protein. A D gene is named only where the DNA matches it firmly. Size is stated for part of the rows, as once, few or many counts, or as a class when the clone is expanded.

j_gene: TRBJ1-5
abundance: NA
v_gene: TRBV6-1
d_gene: NA
CDR3nt: TGTGCCAGCAGTGAAGGGGTGTTGTGGGGATTCCAGCATTTT
CDR3aa: CASSEGVLWGFQHF

j_gene: TRBJ2-4
abundance: NA
v_gene: TRBV10-1
d_gene: NA
CDR3nt: TGCGCCAGCAGTGAAGTGGGCCCCGGAGGGAACATTCAGTACTTC
CDR3aa: CASSEVGPGGNIQYF

j_gene: TRBJ2-7
abundance: once
v_gene: TRBV29-1
d_gene: NA
CDR3nt: TGCAGCGTTGTCATTCGGGCAGGGGAATACGAGCAGTACTTC
CDR3aa: CSVVIRAGEYEQYF

j_gene: TRBJ2-7
abundance: once
v_gene: TRBV5-1
d_gene: NA
CDR3nt: TGCGCCAGCAGCTTGGAGTCCTACGAGCAGTACTTC
CDR3aa: CASSLESYEQYF

j_gene: TRBJ2-5
abundance: NA
v_gene: TRBV10-2
d_gene: NA
CDR3nt: TGCGCCAGCACTAAGGGGTCTCCGCCCTACCAAGAGACCCAGTACTTC
CDR3aa: CASTKGSPPYQETQYF

j_gene: TRBJ1-1
abundance: NA
v_gene: TRBV6-1
d_gene: NA
CDR3nt: TGTGCCAGCAGTGAATTCGGGGGGCGCAGCACTGAAGCTTTCTTT
CDR3aa: CASSEFGGRSTEAFF

j_gene: TRBJ2-2
abundance: few
v_gene: TRBV9
d_gene: NA
CDR3nt: TGTGCCAGCAGCGTAGTAACGGATGGAAACACCGGGGAGCTGTTTTTT
CDR3aa: CASSVVTDGNTGELFF

j_gene: TRBJ2-7
abundance: NA
v_gene: TRBV5-6
d_gene: NA
CDR3nt: TGTGCCAGCAGCTTTGGCCTGGCCGACTACGAGCAGTACTTC
CDR3aa: CASSFGLADYEQYF

j_gene: TRBJ2-5
abundance: NA
v_gene: TRBV18
d_gene: NA
CDR3nt: TGTGCCAGCTCACCAGGCCATTACCAAGAGACCCAGTACTTC
CDR3aa: CASSPGHYQETQYF

j_gene: TRBJ2-7
abundance: NA
v_gene: TRBV30
d_gene: NA
CDR3nt: TGTGCCTGGAGTCAGGGAACCTCCTACGAGCAGTACTTC
CDR3aa: CAWSQGTSYEQYF

j_gene: TRBJ1-2
abundance: NA
v_gene: TRBV27
d_gene: NA
CDR3nt: TGTGCCAGCAGTCCCCGGGGAGGGCACTATGGCTACACCTTC
CDR3aa: CASSPRGGHYGYTF

j_gene: TRBJ2-5
abundance: NA
v_gene: TRBV4-1
d_gene: TRBD1
CDR3nt: TGCGCCAGCAGCCAAGCATGGACAGGGCAAGAGACCCAGTACTTC
CDR3aa: CASSQAWTGQETQYF

j_gene: TRBJ2-3
abundance: NA
v_gene: TRBV2
d_gene: NA
CDR3nt: TGTGCCAGCGTGGCTTTCCTTCCTACAGATACGCAGTATTTT
CDR3aa: CASVAFLPTDTQYF

j_gene: TRBJ2-7
abundance: NA
v_gene: TRBV27
d_gene: NA
CDR3nt: TGTGCCAGCAGTCCCTCGGACGGCTCCACCTACGAGCAGTACTTC
CDR3aa: CASSPSDGSTYEQYF

j_gene: TRBJ2-1
abundance: once
v_gene: TRBV10-3
d_gene: NA
CDR3nt: TGTGCCATCAGTGAGGTTAGGCGGAACAATGAGCAGTTCTTC
CDR3aa: CAISEVRRNNEQFF